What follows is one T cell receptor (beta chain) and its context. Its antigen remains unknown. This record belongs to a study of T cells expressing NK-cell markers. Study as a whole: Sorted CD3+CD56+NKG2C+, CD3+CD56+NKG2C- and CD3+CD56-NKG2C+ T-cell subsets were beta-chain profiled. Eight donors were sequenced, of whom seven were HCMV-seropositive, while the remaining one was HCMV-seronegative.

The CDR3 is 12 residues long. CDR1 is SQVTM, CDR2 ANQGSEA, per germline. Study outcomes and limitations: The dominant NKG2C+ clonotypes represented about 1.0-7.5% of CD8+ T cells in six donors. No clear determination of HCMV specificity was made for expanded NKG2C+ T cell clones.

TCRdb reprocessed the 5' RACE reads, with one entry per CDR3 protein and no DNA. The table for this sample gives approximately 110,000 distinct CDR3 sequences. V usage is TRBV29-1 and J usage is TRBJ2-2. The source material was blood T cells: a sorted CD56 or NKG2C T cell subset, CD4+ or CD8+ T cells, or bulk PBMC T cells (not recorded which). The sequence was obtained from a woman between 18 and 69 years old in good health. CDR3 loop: CSVVFNTGELFF.